This T cell receptor (beta chain) was documented in a study of blood T cell repertoires in COVID-19. Trimming took off 11 bases at V and 4 bases at J, with 17 bases between the two ends. The CDR3 consists of 13 residues. Germline values: CDR1 ENHRY, CDR2 SYGVKD. The method was immunoSEQ multiplex PCR; TCRdb's version includes in-frame clones alone and lacks a portion of them. This table has some 200,000 clones, 65% to 85% appearing once. The sequencing input was peripheral blood. This sequence was found in an older woman with acute or convalescent COVID-19. The chain has TRBV10-3 and TRBJ1-1; possibly TRBD1 for D (6 bases). The CDR3 coding sequence is TGTGCCGTAGCACAGGGACCCGGCACTGAAGCTTTCTTT. Translating it yields CAVAQGPGTEAFF.